These T cell receptor beta chains were read from a single sample in a study of low-dose radiotherapy and immunotherapy resistance in tumors. TCRdb re-derived calls from the reads in MiXCR, one entry per CDR3 protein. The data contain tens of thousands of distinct CDR3 sequences, 18% of them seen just once; the ten biggest clones take up less than 3.5%. The material was PBMCs, obtained before treatment. The receptor source for this set is a male donor with prostate cancer. Both conserved end residues are part of each CDR3. D genes are given only for firm matches. A clone size is listed for some rows: how often the clone was seen (once, few, many), or a class if it is expanded.

size: many
D: -
J: TRBJ2-6
V: TRBV3-1
CDR3: CASSYDLGSGANVLTF
DNA: TGTGCCAGCAGCTATGACCTAGGGTCCGGGGCCAACGTCCTGACTTTC

size: many
D: -
J: TRBJ1-3
V: TRBV7-2
CDR3: CASSPWGGGSGNTIYF
DNA: TGTGCCAGCAGCCCCTGGGGAGGGGGCTCTGGAAACACCATATATTTT

size: many
D: TRBD1
J: TRBJ2-7
V: TRBV7-2
CDR3: CASSFSGQGPYEQYF
DNA: TGTGCCAGCAGCTTTTCGGGACAGGGGCCCTACGAGCAGTACTTC

size: many
D: TRBD2
J: TRBJ2-2
V: TRBV27
CDR3: CASSLAGGPGELFF
DNA: TGTGCCAGCAGTTTAGCGGGGGGTCCCGGGGAGCTGTTTTTT

size: many
D: -
J: TRBJ1-2
V: TRBV5-1
CDR3: CASSLGGTYGYTF
DNA: TGCGCCAGCAGCTTGGGCGGCACCTATGGCTACACCTTC

size: many
D: TRBD1
J: TRBJ2-3
V: TRBV24-1
CDR3: CATGTGGPDTQYF
DNA: TGTGCCACCGGGACAGGGGGCCCAGATACGCAGTATTTT

size: many
D: -
J: TRBJ2-2
V: TRBV6-5
CDR3: CASTLGRATGELFF
DNA: TGTGCCAGCACTCTCGGCAGGGCCACCGGGGAGCTGTTTTTT

size: many
D: -
J: TRBJ1-1
V: TRBV10-3
CDR3: CAIRENTEAFF
DNA: TGTGCCATAAGGGAGAACACTGAAGCTTTCTTT

size: many
D: -
J: TRBJ2-1
V: TRBV5-4
CDR3: CASSLRGRSYNEQFF
DNA: TGTGCCAGCAGCTTGAGGGGTAGGTCCTACAATGAGCAGTTCTTC

size: -
D: TRBD1
J: TRBJ1-5
V: TRBV6-2/TRBV6-3
CDR3: CASSEGQGAWQPQHF
DNA: TGTGCCAGCAGTGAAGGACAGGGGGCCTGGCAGCCCCAGCATTTT

size: many
D: -
J: TRBJ2-3
V: TRBV27
CDR3: CASRTLGKFGTDTQYF
DNA: TGTGCCAGCAGGACCCTCGGGAAATTTGGCACAGATACGCAGTATTTT

size: -
D: -
J: TRBJ1-5
V: TRBV5-1
CDR3: CASSLAWGPNQPQHF
DNA: TGCGCCAGCAGCTTGGCCTGGGGACCGAATCAGCCCCAGCATTTT

size: many
D: TRBD2
J: TRBJ2-4
V: TRBV18
CDR3: CASSPPSQRGDIQYF
DNA: TGTGCCAGCTCACCACCCTCACAGCGGGGGGACATTCAGTACTTC

size: -
D: -
J: TRBJ2-5
V: TRBV6-5
CDR3: CASSTPTGAETQYF
DNA: TGTGCCAGCAGTACCCCCACGGGGGCGGAGACCCAGTACTTC

size: few
D: -
J: TRBJ2-6
V: TRBV7-6
CDR3: CASSKGAGIDGANVLTF
DNA: TGTGCCAGCAGCAAAGGGGCCGGGATAGACGGGGCCAACGTCCTGACTTTC

size: many
D: -
J: TRBJ2-1
V: TRBV29-1
CDR3: CSGTQGRSYNEQFF
DNA: TGCAGCGGAACCCAGGGTCGCTCCTACAATGAGCAGTTCTTC

size: many
D: -
J: TRBJ1-4
V: TRBV6-1
CDR3: CASSEQANEKLFF
DNA: TGTGCCAGCAGTGAACAGGCTAATGAAAAACTGTTTTTT

size: many
D: -
J: TRBJ2-2
V: TRBV5-5
CDR3: CASSTDAANTGELFF
DNA: TGTGCCAGCAGCACTGACGCCGCGAACACCGGGGAGCTGTTTTTT

size: many
D: -
J: TRBJ2-5
V: TRBV20-1
CDR3: CSANSYSKETQYF
DNA: TGCAGTGCTAACTCTTACAGCAAAGAGACCCAGTACTTC

size: many
D: -
J: TRBJ2-3
V: TRBV7-9
CDR3: CASSLGLFTDTQYF
DNA: TGTGCCAGCAGCCTGGGACTTTTCACAGATACGCAGTATTTT

size: many
D: TRBD2
J: TRBJ2-3
V: TRBV29-1
CDR3: CSVEDPRRVGRVRTDTQYF
DNA: TGCAGCGTTGAAGATCCGCGGCGGGTAGGGAGGGTAAGAACAGATACGCAGTATTTT

size: many
D: -
J: TRBJ2-3
V: TRBV6-2/TRBV6-3
CDR3: CASSYFSADTQYF
DNA: TGTGCCAGCAGTTATTTCTCCGCAGATACGCAGTATTTT

size: many
D: TRBD1
J: TRBJ1-5
V: TRBV4-2
CDR3: CASSQGAGGAQPQHF
DNA: TGTGCCAGCAGCCAAGGGGCAGGGGGGGCTCAGCCCCAGCATTTT

size: many
D: -
J: TRBJ2-1
V: TRBV2
CDR3: CASRQGSNNEQFF
DNA: TGTGCCAGCAGACAAGGGTCCAACAATGAGCAGTTCTTC

size: many
D: TRBD2
J: TRBJ2-3
V: TRBV6-4
CDR3: CARGLAGVTDTQYF
DNA: TGTGCCAGGGGACTAGCGGGGGTAACAGATACGCAGTATTTT

size: many
D: -
J: TRBJ2-7
V: TRBV5-1
CDR3: CASSTQTSTYEQYF
DNA: TGCGCCAGCAGCACTCAGACTAGTACCTACGAGCAGTACTTC

size: many
D: -
J: TRBJ2-3
V: TRBV6-2/TRBV6-3
CDR3: CASSVKDLQDTQYF
DNA: TGTGCCAGCAGTGTCAAGGACCTCCAAGATACGCAGTATTTT

size: many
D: -
J: TRBJ2-1
V: TRBV4-1
CDR3: CASSQAHRGEQFF
DNA: TGCGCCAGCAGCCAGGCGCATCGGGGTGAGCAGTTCTTC

size: many
D: -
J: TRBJ1-3
V: TRBV18
CDR3: CASSPRTVSGNTIYF
DNA: TGTGCCAGCTCACCGCGGACAGTGTCTGGAAACACCATATATTTT

size: many
D: -
J: TRBJ1-1
V: TRBV28
CDR3: CASSEPRGSGAEAFF
DNA: TGTGCCAGCAGTGAACCTAGGGGGAGTGGCGCTGAAGCTTTCTTT

size: many
D: -
J: TRBJ2-5
V: TRBV5-5
CDR3: CASSFRPGVSQETQYF
DNA: TGTGCCAGCAGCTTTCGACCGGGGGTATCACAAGAGACCCAGTACTTC

size: many
D: -
J: TRBJ1-2
V: TRBV10-2
CDR3: CASLETSGFDYGYTF
DNA: TGCGCCAGCCTAGAGACATCTGGGTTCGACTATGGCTACACCTTC

size: many
D: TRBD1
J: TRBJ2-7
V: TRBV6-2/TRBV6-3
CDR3: CASSSGTGGYEQYF
DNA: TGTGCCAGCAGCTCCGGGACAGGGGGATACGAGCAGTACTTC

size: many
D: -
J: TRBJ2-3
V: TRBV2
CDR3: CASREDYNTDTQYF
DNA: TGTGCCAGCAGGGAGGACTACAACACAGATACGCAGTATTTT

size: many
D: TRBD2
J: TRBJ2-7
V: TRBV18
CDR3: CASSPPVGRRGAPYEQYF
DNA: TGTGCCAGCTCACCACCCGTCGGACGGCGGGGGGCCCCCTACGAGCAGTACTTC

size: many
D: -
J: TRBJ2-3
V: TRBV7-9
CDR3: CASRSGGTGSSTDTQYF
DNA: TGTGCCAGCAGGTCGGGCGGAACCGGGTCTAGCACAGATACGCAGTATTTT

size: -
D: -
J: TRBJ1-1
V: TRBV12-3/TRBV12-4
CDR3: CASSLTVRNTEAFF
DNA: TGTGCCAGCAGTTTGACAGTAAGGAACACTGAAGCTTTCTTT

size: many
D: -
J: TRBJ2-4
V: TRBV7-2
CDR3: CASSLAAPRENIQYF
DNA: TGTGCCAGCAGCTTAGCGGCACCGCGGGAAAACATTCAGTACTTC

size: many
D: -
J: TRBJ1-6
V: TRBV5-6
CDR3: CASSLGGPLHF
DNA: TGTGCCAGCAGCTTGGGAGGACCCCTCCACTTT

size: many
D: -
J: TRBJ1-1
V: TRBV6-6
CDR3: CASSYYGGRGTEAFF
DNA: TGTGCCAGCAGTTATTATGGGGGGAGAGGCACTGAAGCTTTCTTT

size: -
D: -
J: TRBJ1-5
V: TRBV20-1
CDR3: CSARVLENQPQHF
DNA: TGCAGTGCTAGAGTTCTGGAGAATCAGCCCCAGCATTTT